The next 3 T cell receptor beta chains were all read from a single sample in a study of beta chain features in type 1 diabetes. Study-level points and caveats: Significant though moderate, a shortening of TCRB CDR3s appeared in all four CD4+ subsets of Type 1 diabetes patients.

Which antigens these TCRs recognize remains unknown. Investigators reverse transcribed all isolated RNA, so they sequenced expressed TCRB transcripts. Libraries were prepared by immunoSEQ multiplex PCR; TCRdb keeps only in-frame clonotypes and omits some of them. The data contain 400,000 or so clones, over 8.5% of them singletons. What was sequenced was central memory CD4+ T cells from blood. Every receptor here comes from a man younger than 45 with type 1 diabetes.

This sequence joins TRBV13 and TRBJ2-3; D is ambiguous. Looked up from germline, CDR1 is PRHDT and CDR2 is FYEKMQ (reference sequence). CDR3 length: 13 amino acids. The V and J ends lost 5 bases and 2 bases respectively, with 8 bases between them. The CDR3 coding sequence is TGTGCCAGCAGCCCCCCGAACACAGATACGCAGTATTTT. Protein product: CASSPPNTDTQYF.

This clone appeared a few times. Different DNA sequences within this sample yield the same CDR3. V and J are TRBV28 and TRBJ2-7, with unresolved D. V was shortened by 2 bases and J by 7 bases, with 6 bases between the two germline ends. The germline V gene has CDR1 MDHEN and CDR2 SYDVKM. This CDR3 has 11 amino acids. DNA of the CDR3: TGTGCCAGCAGTTTAACCAGGGAGCAGTACTTC. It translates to CASSLTREQYF.

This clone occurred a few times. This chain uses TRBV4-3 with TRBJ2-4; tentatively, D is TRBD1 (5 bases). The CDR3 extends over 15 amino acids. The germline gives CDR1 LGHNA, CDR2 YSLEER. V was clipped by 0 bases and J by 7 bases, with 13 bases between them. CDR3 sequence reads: CASSQEWQGYNIQYF. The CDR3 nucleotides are TGCGCCAGCAGCCAAGAATGGCAGGGCTACAACATTCAGTACTTC.